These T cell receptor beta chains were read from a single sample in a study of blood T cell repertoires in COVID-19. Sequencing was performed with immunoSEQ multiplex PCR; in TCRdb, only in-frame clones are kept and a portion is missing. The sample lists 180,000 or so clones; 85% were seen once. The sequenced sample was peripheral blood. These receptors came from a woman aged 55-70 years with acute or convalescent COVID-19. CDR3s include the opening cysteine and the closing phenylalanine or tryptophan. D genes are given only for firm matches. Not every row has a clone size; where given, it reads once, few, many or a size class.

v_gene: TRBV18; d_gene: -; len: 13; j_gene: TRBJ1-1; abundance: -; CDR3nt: TGTGCCAGCTCTCCCTCAGGGAACACTGAAGCTTTCTTT; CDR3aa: CASSPSGNTEAFF
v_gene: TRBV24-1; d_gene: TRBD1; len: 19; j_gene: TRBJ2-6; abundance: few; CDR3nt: TGTGCCACCAGTGATTTCTGGGGACAGGGGGGGCCTGGGGCCAACGTCCTGACTTTC; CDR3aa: CATSDFWGQGGPGANVLTF
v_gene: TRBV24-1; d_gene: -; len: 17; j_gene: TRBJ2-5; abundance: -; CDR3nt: TGTGCCACCAGTGATTGGTCTGGCAGGATCGATCAAGAGACCCAGTACTTC; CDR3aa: CATSDWSGRIDQETQYF
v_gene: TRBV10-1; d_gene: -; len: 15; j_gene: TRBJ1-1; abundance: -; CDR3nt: TGCGCCAGCAGTGGATCGGGAACAAGGGAAGCTGAAGCTTTCTTT; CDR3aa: CASSGSGTREAEAFF
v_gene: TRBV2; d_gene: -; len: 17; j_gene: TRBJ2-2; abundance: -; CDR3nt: TGTGCCAGCAGTGACAGGGTAGTGGCAGTAAACACCGGGGAGCTGTTTTTT; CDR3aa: CASSDRVVAVNTGELFF
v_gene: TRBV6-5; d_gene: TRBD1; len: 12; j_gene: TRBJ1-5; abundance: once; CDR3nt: TGTGCCAGCCGACAGGGTAACCAGCCCCAGCATTTT; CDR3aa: CASRQGNQPQHF
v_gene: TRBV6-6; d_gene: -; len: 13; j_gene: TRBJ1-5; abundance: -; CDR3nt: TGTGCCAGCAGGAGGTGGGAGAATCAGCCCCAGCATTTT; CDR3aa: CASRRWENQPQHF
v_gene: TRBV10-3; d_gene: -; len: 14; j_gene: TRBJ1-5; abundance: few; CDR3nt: TGTGCCATCAGGGCAGAGGGAGCGGGTCAGCCCCAGCATTTT; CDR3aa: CAIRAEGAGQPQHF
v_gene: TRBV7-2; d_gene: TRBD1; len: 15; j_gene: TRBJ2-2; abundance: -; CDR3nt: TGTGCCAGCAGATCCGGGACAGGGAACACCGGGGAGCTGTTTTTT; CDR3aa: CASRSGTGNTGELFF
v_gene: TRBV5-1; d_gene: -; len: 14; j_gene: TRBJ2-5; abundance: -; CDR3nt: TGCGCCAGCAGCTTGGCCAGGGGCCAAGAGACCCAGTACTTC; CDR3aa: CASSLARGQETQYF
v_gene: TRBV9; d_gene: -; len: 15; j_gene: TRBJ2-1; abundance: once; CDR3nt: TGTGCCAGCACGCTAGCACCGAGCTCCTACAATGAGCAGTTCTTC; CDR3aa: CASTLAPSSYNEQFF
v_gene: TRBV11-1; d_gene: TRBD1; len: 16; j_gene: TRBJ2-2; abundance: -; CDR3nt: TGTGCCAGCAGCCACAGGACAGGGAGCAACACCGGGGAGCTGTTTTTT; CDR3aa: CASSHRTGSNTGELFF
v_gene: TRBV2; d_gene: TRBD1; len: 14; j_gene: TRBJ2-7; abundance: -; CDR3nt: TGTGCCAGCAGTCCAGACAGGGGGCTCTACGAGCAGTACTTC; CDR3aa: CASSPDRGLYEQYF
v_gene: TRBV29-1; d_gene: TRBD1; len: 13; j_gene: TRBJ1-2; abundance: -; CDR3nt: TGCAGCGTTGAGCCGACAGGGGGCCATGGCTACACCTTC; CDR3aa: CSVEPTGGHGYTF
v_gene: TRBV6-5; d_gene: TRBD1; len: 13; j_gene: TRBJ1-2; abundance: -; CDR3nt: TGTGCCAGCAGCCACGACAGGGCACGTGGCTACACCTTC; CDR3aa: CASSHDRARGYTF
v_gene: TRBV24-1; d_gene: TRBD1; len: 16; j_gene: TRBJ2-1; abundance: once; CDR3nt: TGTGCCACCAGTGACCACAGGGGCAGCCCCTACAATGAGCAGTTCTTC; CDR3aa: CATSDHRGSPYNEQFF
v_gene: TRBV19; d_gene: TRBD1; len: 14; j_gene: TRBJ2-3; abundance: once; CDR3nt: TGTGCCAGTAGCCCGGGACAGGGGTCAGATACGCAGTATTTT; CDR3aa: CASSPGQGSDTQYF
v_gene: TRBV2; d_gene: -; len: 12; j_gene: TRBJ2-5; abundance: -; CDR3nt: TGTGCCAGCAGTGCCTTCCAGGAGACCCAGTACTTC; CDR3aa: CASSAFQETQYF
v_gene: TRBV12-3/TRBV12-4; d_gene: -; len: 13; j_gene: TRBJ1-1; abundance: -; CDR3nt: TGTGCCAGCAGTTTGGGGGGAGGCACTGAAGCTTTCTTT; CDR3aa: CASSLGGGTEAFF
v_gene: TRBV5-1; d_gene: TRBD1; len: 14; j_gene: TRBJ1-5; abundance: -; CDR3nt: TGCGCCAGCAGCTTGGGGACAGGGGAGCAGCCCCAGCATTTT; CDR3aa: CASSLGTGEQPQHF
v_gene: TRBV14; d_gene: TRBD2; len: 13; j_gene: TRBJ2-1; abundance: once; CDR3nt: TGTGCCAGCAGCCAAGGACTAGCGGGAGAGCAGTTCTTC; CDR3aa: CASSQGLAGEQFF
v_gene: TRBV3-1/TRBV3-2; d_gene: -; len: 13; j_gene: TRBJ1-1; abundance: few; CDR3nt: TGTGCCAGCAGCCAGGGGGGAGGGACTGAAGCTTTCTTT; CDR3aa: CASSQGGGTEAFF
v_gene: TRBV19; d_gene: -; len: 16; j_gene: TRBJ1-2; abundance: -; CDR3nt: TGTGCCAGTAGTATAGGCCCCCTCAAGGACAGCTATGGCTACACCTTC; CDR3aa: CASSIGPLKDSYGYTF
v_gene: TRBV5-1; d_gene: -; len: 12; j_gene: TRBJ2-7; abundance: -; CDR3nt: TGCGCCAGCAGCCTGACTAGCTACGAGCAGTACTTC; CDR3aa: CASSLTSYEQYF
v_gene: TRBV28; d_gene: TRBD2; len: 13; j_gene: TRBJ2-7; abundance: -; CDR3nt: TGTGCCAGCACGGGGGGGACCTCCTACGAGCAGTACTTC; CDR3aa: CASTGGTSYEQYF
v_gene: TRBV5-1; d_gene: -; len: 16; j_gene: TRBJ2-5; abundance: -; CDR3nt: TGCGCCAGCAGCGTGGCCCTGGGACTTCCTCAAGAGACCCAGTACTTC; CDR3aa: CASSVALGLPQETQYF
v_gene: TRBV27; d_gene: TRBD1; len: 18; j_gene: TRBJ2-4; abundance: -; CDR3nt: TGTGCCAGCACCCCGACAGGGCGAGGTTGGGTGGCCAAAAACATTCAGTACTTC; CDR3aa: CASTPTGRGWVAKNIQYF
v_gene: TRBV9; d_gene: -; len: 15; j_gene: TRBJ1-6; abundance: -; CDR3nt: TGTGCCAGCAGCCCCGCAGGCTCGTCTAATTCACCCCTCCACTTT; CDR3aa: CASSPAGSSNSPLHF
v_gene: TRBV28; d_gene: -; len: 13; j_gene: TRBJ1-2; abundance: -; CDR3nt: TGTGCCAGCATCCCTGGGGGCTACTATGGCTACACCTTC; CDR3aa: CASIPGGYYGYTF
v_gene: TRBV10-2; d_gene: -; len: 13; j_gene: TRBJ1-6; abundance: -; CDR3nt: TGCGCCAGCAGTGAGCAAAGGGGGTCACCCCTCCACTTT; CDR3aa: CASSEQRGSPLHF
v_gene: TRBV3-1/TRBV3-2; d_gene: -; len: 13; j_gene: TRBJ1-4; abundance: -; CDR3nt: TGTGCCAGCAGGAGGGGGAATAATGAAAAACTGTTTTTT; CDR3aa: CASRRGNNEKLFF
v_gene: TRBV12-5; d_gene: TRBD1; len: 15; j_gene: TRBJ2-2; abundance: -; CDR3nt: TGTGCTAGTGTGGCCGGACAGGGGAACACCGGGGAGCTGTTTTTT; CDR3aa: CASVAGQGNTGELFF
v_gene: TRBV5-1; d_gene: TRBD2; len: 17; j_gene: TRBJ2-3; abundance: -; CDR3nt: TGCGCCAGCAGCTTCACCCCACCGGGAGGGAGCACAGATACGCAGTATTTT; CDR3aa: CASSFTPPGGSTDTQYF
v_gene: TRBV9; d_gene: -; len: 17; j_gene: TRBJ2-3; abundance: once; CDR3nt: TGTGCCAGCAGCCCCTCCCGACTAGGGCGATACACAGATACGCAGTATTTT; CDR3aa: CASSPSRLGRYTDTQYF
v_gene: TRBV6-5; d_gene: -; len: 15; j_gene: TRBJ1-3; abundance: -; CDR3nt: TGTGCCAGCAGCCCAATGACACGCTCTGGAAACACCATATATTTT; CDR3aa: CASSPMTRSGNTIYF
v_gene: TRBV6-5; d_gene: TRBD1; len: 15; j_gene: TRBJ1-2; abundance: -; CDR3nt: TGTGCCAGCAGTTACGGGACAGGGTCTAACTATGGCTACACCTTC; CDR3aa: CASSYGTGSNYGYTF
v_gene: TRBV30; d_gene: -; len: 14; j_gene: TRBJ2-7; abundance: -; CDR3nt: TGTGCCTGGAGTTACCCCGGAAGAGCGTACGAGCAGTACTTC; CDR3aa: CAWSYPGRAYEQYF
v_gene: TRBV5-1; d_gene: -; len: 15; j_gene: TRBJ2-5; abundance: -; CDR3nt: TGCGCCAGCAGCCTTGGAGGAGGGTGGGAAGAGACCCAGTACTTC; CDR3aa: CASSLGGGWEETQYF
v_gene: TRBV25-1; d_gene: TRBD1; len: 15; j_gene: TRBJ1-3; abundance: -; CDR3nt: TGTGCCAGCAGTGACACCCAGGGGGCGGGAAACACCATATATTTT; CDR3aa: CASSDTQGAGNTIYF
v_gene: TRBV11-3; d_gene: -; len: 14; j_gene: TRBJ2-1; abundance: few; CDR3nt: TGTGCCAGCAGCTTAGCCGGCCGGGACAATGAGCAGTTCTTC; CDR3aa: CASSLAGRDNEQFF